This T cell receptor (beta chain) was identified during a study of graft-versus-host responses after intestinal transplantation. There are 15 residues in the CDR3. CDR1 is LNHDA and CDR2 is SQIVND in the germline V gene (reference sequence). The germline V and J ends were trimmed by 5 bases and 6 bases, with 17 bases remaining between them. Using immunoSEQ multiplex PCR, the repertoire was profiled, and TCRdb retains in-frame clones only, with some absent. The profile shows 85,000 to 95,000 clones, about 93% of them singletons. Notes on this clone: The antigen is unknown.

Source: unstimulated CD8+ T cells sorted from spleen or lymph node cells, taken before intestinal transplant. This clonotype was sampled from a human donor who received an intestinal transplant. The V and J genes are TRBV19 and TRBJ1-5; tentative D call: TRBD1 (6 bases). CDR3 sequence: CASSSWRGGGQPQHF. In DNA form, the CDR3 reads TGTGCCAGTAGTTCCTGGAGGGGAGGGGGTCAGCCCCAGCATTTT.